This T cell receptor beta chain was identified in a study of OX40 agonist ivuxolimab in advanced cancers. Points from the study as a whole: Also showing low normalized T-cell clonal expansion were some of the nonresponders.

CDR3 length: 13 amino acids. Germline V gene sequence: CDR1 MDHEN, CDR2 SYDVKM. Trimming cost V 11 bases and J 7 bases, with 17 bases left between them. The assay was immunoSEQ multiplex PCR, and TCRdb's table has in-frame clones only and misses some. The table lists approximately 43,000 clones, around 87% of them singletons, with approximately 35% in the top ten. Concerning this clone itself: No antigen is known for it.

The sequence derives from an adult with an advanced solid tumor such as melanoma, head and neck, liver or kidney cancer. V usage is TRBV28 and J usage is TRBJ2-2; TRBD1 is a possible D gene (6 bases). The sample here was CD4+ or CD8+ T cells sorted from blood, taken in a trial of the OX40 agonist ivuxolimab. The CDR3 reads CAVGDNNIGELFF. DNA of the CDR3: TGTGCCGTTGGGGACAATAATATCGGGGAGCTGTTTTTT.